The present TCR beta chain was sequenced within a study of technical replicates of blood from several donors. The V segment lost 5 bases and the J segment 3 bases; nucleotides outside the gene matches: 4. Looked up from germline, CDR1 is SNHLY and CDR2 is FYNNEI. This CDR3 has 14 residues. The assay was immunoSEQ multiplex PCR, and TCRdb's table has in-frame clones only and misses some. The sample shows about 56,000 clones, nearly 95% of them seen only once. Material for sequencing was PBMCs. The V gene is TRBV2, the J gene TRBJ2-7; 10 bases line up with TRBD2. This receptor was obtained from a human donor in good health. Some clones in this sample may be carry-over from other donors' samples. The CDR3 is CASSLLAGNYEQYF. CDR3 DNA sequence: TGTGCCAGCAGTTTACTAGCGGGGAACTACGAGCAGTACTTC.